These T cell receptor beta chains were read from a single sample in a study of T cells after yellow fever vaccination. TCRdb re-called the 5' RACE reads through MiXCR, storing one row per CDR3 protein. The repertoire has nearly 550,000 distinct CDR3 sequences, roughly a fifth of them found once; the top ten carry approximately 15%. The sample here was PBMCs, taken 15 days after the yellow fever booster vaccination. Receptor source: a man aged 30 to 45 who received the YFV17D yellow fever vaccine. The CDR3 runs from the conserved cysteine through the conserved F or W.

V	J	CDR3
TRBV6-6	TRBJ2-3	CASSSRSDTQYF
TRBV12-3/TRBV12-4	TRBJ2-1	CASSWGLPDNEQFF
TRBV9	TRBJ2-1	CASSAGTEGYNEQFF
TRBV20-1	TRBJ2-7	CSARPKPYEQYF
TRBV7-2	TRBJ2-7	CASSRTGRESYEQYF
TRBV15	TRBJ2-7	CATSRGGASETVQQYF
TRBV12-3/TRBV12-4	TRBJ2-1	CASSLGGAGNEQFF
TRBV5-1	TRBJ2-7	CASRTGASSYEQYF
TRBV2	TRBJ2-1	CASSEAEPGVKFF
TRBV20-1	TRBJ2-3	CSAALRATDTQYF
TRBV12-3/TRBV12-4	TRBJ2-1	CASSPRGYNEQFF
TRBV12-3/TRBV12-4	TRBJ2-1	CASSLVAVGNEQFF
TRBV7-9	TRBJ2-7	CASSQGQVGSYEQYF
TRBV7-2	TRBJ2-1	CASRFSDLNEQFF
TRBV28	TRBJ2-7	CASRVDRASSYEQYF
TRBV7-2	TRBJ2-3	CASSPGVHTQYF
TRBV20-1	TRBJ2-5	CSALGRLQETQYF
TRBV11-2	TRBJ2-1	CASSLVNSGTYNEQFF
TRBV6-1	TRBJ2-7	CASTTAGGYEQYF
TRBV27	TRBJ1-4	CASSLGQGKEKLFF
TRBV5-5	TRBJ1-3	CASSLVGAGNTIYF
TRBV7-9	TRBJ2-1	CASSLVGGSAYEQFF
TRBV3-1	TRBJ2-5	CASSHVTSGRGEETQYF
TRBV9	TRBJ2-7	CASSELATTYEQYF
TRBV28	TRBJ2-7	CASSLVAGDYEQYF
TRBV4-3	TRBJ2-7	CASSQDGLGQYF
TRBV27	TRBJ2-1	CASSLSAAGVSYNEQFF
TRBV7-9	TRBJ2-1	CASSRTSGRLAEQFF
TRBV20-1	TRBJ2-5	CSAPGLSRGEETQYF
TRBV18	TRBJ2-7	CASSPPSIDQRDEQYF
TRBV27	TRBJ2-2	CASSQGLLSGELFF
TRBV7-2	TRBJ2-7	CASSLMGRSSYEQYF
TRBV5-1	TRBJ2-1	CASSPGQGPYNEQFF
TRBV6-1	TRBJ2-7	CASRFNRVVTYEQYF
TRBV5-1	TRBJ2-2	CASSIAGANTGELFF